These 2 T cell receptor beta chains came from one sample sequenced in a study of response to subunit inactivated influenza vaccine. Each CDR3 protein gets one entry after TCRdb re-called the RT-PCR reads with MiXCR. The data show about 480,000 distinct CDR3 sequences, about 10% seen once. This material consisted of PBMCs from blood, taken 45 days after vaccination. These receptors all come from a man in his fifties who received an inactivated influenza vaccine.

This clonotype was seen repeatedly, ten times or more. The chain joins TRBV10-3 to TRBJ2-1, with D unclear. V was clipped by 0 bases and J by 8 bases, with 5 bases between them. The CDR3 covers 12 residues. Germline V gene data show CDR1 as ENHRY and CDR2 as SYGVKD. The CDR3 reads CAISESRYEQFF. In nucleotides, the CDR3 is TGTGCCATCAGTGAGTCGAGATATGAGCAGTTCTTC.

A few counts support this clonotype. V and J are TRBV28 and TRBJ2-7, with 8 positions matching TRBD2. The V and J ends lost 0 bases and 4 bases, in that order; junction bases with no gene match: 8. The CDR3 is 16 residues long. Looked up from germline, CDR1 is MDHEN and CDR2 is SYDVKM. CDR3 loop: CASSLWPAGDSYEQYF. For the CDR3, the DNA is TGTGCCAGCAGTTTATGGCCAGCGGGAGATTCGTACGAGCAGTACTTC.